This T cell receptor beta chain was observed in a study of OX40 agonist ivuxolimab in advanced cancers. For the study at large: Of the patients, three showed partial responses, one with hepatocellular carcinoma and two with cutaneous melanoma. Study-wide findings and caveats: Both blood CD4+ and CD8+ T cells showed clonal growth by week 6 at 0.1 to 3.0 mg/kg.

Germline V lookup: CDR1 LNHDA, CDR2 SQIVND (reference sequence). The CDR3 consists of 16 residues. V was shortened by 4 bases and J by 3 bases, with 16 bases between the two germline ends. Comment on this clone: Its specificity is not known.

Sequenced by immunoSEQ multiplex PCR; TCRdb stores in-frame clones only, minus some. The sample holds approximately 61,000 clones, 87% seen once. The rearrangement links TRBV19 to TRBJ1-5; perhaps TRBD1 as D (6 bases). Sample: CD4+ or CD8+ T cells sorted from blood, taken in a trial of the OX40 agonist ivuxolimab. The origin of this receptor is an adult with an advanced solid tumor such as melanoma, head and neck, liver or kidney cancer. The CDR3 protein is CASSRGAGRINQPQHF. The CDR3 nucleotides are TGTGCCAGTAGTAGGGGGGCGGGACGGATCAATCAGCCCCAGCATTTT.